Following are 28 T cell receptor beta chains from one sample sequenced in a study of T-cell reconstitution after alpha-beta-depleted transplantation in children. Researchers prepared the TCRbeta library using unique molecular identifiers, the study reports. MiXCR, applied by TCRdb to the PCR reads, yields one record per CDR3 protein. Counted here are around 580,000 distinct CDR3 sequences, under 25% occurring once; the ten biggest clones make up 13% to 15%. The source was PBMCs, mostly from graft donor cells, collected 360 days after TCRalphabeta/CD19-depleted stem cell transplant. The origin of the receptors is a boy under three years old who had a stem cell transplant for acute myeloid leukemia, so the T cells may come from the graft donor.

This clonotype was recorded a few times. The chain joins TRBV6-1 to TRBJ1-1, with TRBD1 matching 8 bases. The CDR3 spans 13 residues. V lost 7 bases and J lost 5; bases outside the gene matches: 6. Germline lookup yields CDR1 MNHNS and CDR2 SASEGT. The CDR3 spells CASTKTGETEAFF. The CDR3 DNA sequence: TGTGCCAGCACCAAGACAGGGGAGACTGAAGCTTTCTTT.

This clonotype was seen only a few times. The V and J genes are TRBV15 and TRBJ2-2; no firm D call. With 0 bases removed from V and 3 bases from J, the gap between germline ends came to 17 bases. Germline CDR1 LNHNV, CDR2 YYDKDF (reference sequence). This CDR3 is built from 18 residues. CDR3 loop: CATSRDQFGPLDTGELFF. The CDR3 DNA reads TGTGCCACCAGCAGAGATCAATTTGGCCCCCTGGACACCGGGGAGCTGTTTTTT.

This clonotype occurred a few times. V usage is TRBV4-2 and J usage is TRBJ1-2; D perhaps matches TRBD1 (5 bases). The germline V gene encodes CDR1 LGHNA and CDR2 YNFKEQ. This CDR3 is built from 16 residues. Trimming removed 0 bases from V and 4 bases from J, with 15 bases in between. The CDR3 DNA follows: TGTGCCAGCAGCCAAGATGTGGGCAGGGTGGGCTATGGCTACACCTTC. Its translation is CASSQDVGRVGYGYTF.

The J gene is TRBJ2-7, the V gene TRBV12-3 or TRBV12-4; 7 bases are shared with TRBD2. The length of the CDR3 is 16 residues. V shed 1 base, J shed 3 bases, and the junction held 9 bases outside the gene matches. The CDR3 DNA follows: TGTGCCAGCAGTTTAGACTGGGGAGGGACCCACTACGAGCAGTACTTC. It is translated as CASSLDWGGTHYEQYF.

This clonotype was detected ten times or more. The J gene is TRBJ1-2, the V gene TRBV5-1; D unresolved. Per the germline V gene, CDR1 is SGHRS and CDR2 is YFSETQ. The CDR3 contains 14 residues. Trimming stripped 0 bases from V and 5 bases from J, with 11 bases between. Here the CDR3 reads CASSLAVELYGYTF. Written as DNA, the CDR3 is TGCGCCAGCAGCTTGGCGGTAGAGCTGTATGGCTACACCTTC.

The V gene is TRBV20-1, the J gene TRBJ2-3, with D unresolved. Germline V gene lookup returns CDR1 DFQATT and CDR2 SNEGSKA (reference sequence). The ends were cut back, 3 bases at V and 10 bases at J, with 11 bases in the middle. The length of the CDR3 is 11 residues. This CDR3 reads CSARSLGSQYF. DNA for the CDR3: TGCAGTGCTAGGAGTCTGGGTTCGCAGTATTTT.

The rearrangement links TRBV6-1 to TRBJ2-7; 7 bases match TRBD1. The germline V gene encodes CDR1 MNHNS and CDR2 SASEGT. CDR3 length: 15 amino acids. The trim removed 6 bases at V and 4 bases at J, leaving 12 bases unmatched. This CDR3 reads CASSRNDRARYEQYV. Written as DNA, the CDR3 is TGTGCCAGCAGCCGTAACGACAGGGCTCGTTACGAGCAGTACGTC.

On this clonotype itself: A much more abundant neighbour one base away suggests this may be a read error. J is TRBJ2-1 and V is TRBV6-5; no firm D call. Trimming left V 2 bases short and J 3 bases short, with 8 bases between. The CDR3 totals 14 residues. Germline lookup yields CDR1 MNHEY and CDR2 SVGAGI. CDR3 sequence reads: CASSYREYYNEQFF. The CDR3 region has the DNA TGTGCCAGCAGTTACAGGGAATACTACAATGAGCAGTTCTTC.

The table lists this clonotype with many counts. The CDR3 loop is CASSYDGPKLSTDTQYF. In nucleotides, the CDR3 is TGTGCCAGCAGTTACGACGGCCCGAAGCTTAGCACAGATACGCAGTATTTT. The rearrangement uses TRBV6-5 and TRBJ2-3, with no clear D. Germline V lookup: CDR1 MNHEY, CDR2 SVGAGI. The V end lost 2 bases, the J end lost 0 bases, and 15 bases lay between the germline ends. The length of the CDR3 is 17 residues.

This clonotype was observed many times. The chain recombines TRBV12-3 or TRBV12-4 with TRBJ1-1; 8 bases map to TRBD1. This CDR3 region has 17 residues. V trimming: 5 bases; J trimming: 5 bases; junction bases outside the gene matches: 16. CDR3 sequence: CASSPGEGRGRVTEAFF. As DNA, the CDR3 is TGTGCCAGCAGTCCAGGCGAGGGCAGGGGGCGGGTTACTGAAGCTTTCTTT.

This clonotype was observed a few times. The V call is TRBV27, the J call TRBJ2-7, with TRBD2 as a possible D gene (5 bases). V was shortened by 5 bases and J by 0 bases, with 11 bases between the two germline ends. The CDR3 loop spans 14 amino acids. Germline V gene sequence: CDR1 MNHEY, CDR2 SMNVEV (reference sequence). CDR3 DNA: TGTGCCAGCAGTGGATTAGCGAGCTCCTACGAGCAGTACTTC. Its protein product is CASSGLASSYEQYF.

Only a few counts were recorded for this clonotype. The V call is TRBV29-1, the J call TRBJ1-4; 7 nucleotides agree with TRBD1. The germline V gene encodes CDR1 SQVTM and CDR2 ANQGSEA. This CDR3 is 13 amino acids long. J was trimmed by 14 bases and V by 6 bases; bases with no gene match: 15. Written as DNA, the CDR3 is TGCAGCGTAGCTGGGACAGCGGAGAGTGGTCTGTTTTTT. Translating gives CSVAGTAESGLFF.

Written as DNA, the CDR3 is TGCAGTGCGAGACAGGGCCTAGCCAAAAACATTCAGTACTTC. Protein: CSARQGLAKNIQYF. This chain connects TRBV20-1 to TRBJ2-4; 7 nucleotides line up with TRBD1. The germline gives CDR1 DFQATT, CDR2 SNEGSKA (reference sequence). J lost 0 bases, V lost 6 bases, and 5 bases had no gene match. There are 14 residues in the CDR3.

The V gene is TRBV7-6, the J gene TRBJ2-5; perhaps D is TRBD1 or TRBD2 (5 bases each). The CDR3 sequence is 13 residues long. V lost 8 bases to trimming and J lost 5 bases, with 15 bases between them. Looked up from germline, CDR1 is SGHVS and CDR2 is FNYEAQ. This chain's CDR3 is CASESLGTETQYF. The CDR3 DNA sequence: TGTGCCAGCGAATCCCTAGGGACGGAGACCCAGTACTTC. The full variable domain, completed using reference TRBV7-6 and TRBJ2-5, is GAGVSQSPRYKVTKRGQDVALRCDPISGHVSLYWYRQALGQGPEFLTYFNYEAQQDKSGLPNDRFSAERPEGSISTLTIQRTEQRDSAMYRCASESLGTETQYFGPGTRLLVL.

Of note for this clonotype: A read error is possible here, since a much larger clone lies one base away. DNA for the CDR3: TGTGCCAGCAGCATTACGCAAGAGACCCAGTACTTC. Protein: CASSITQETQYF. This chain connects TRBV7-9 to TRBJ2-5, with D unclear. This CDR3 comprises 12 residues. CDR1 is SEHNR, CDR2 FQNEAQ, per germline (reference sequence). V dropped 5 bases and J dropped 2 bases, with 6 bases sitting between them.

The chain joins TRBV9 to TRBJ2-6, with a tentative D call TRBD1 (6 bases). This CDR3 is 19 amino acids long. With 3 bases removed from V and 0 bases from J, the gap between germline ends came to 19 bases. Germline values: CDR1 SGDLS, CDR2 YYNGEE. The CDR3 region has the DNA TGTGCCAGCAGCGCCAACCCGGGACACTCGAGCTCTGGGGCCAACGTCCTGACTTTC. Its translation: CASSANPGHSSSGANVLTF.

The CDR3 here is CASSEGLGRQQETQYF. Written as DNA, the CDR3 is TGTGCCAGCAGTGAAGGTCTGGGACGGCAACAAGAGACCCAGTACTTC. This chain links TRBV25-1 with TRBJ2-5, with D tentatively TRBD1 or TRBD2 (5 bases each). Trimming left V 2 bases short and J 2 bases short, with 15 bases between. The CDR3 has 16 residues. In germline, CDR1 is MGHDK, CDR2 SYGVNS.

This chain links TRBV12-3 or TRBV12-4 with TRBJ2-7; a possible D gene is TRBD2 (6 bases). V lost 3 bases to trimming and J lost 0 bases, with 12 bases between them. The CDR3 has 15 amino acids. Here the CDR3 reads CASSFSGVASYEQYF. The CDR3 coding sequence is TGTGCCAGCAGTTTCTCGGGGGTCGCCTCCTACGAGCAGTACTTC.

This clonotype was counted only a few times. The V and J genes are TRBV20-1 and TRBJ2-2; TRBD2 matches at 9 bases. Trimming cost V 0 bases and J 1 base; bases outside gene matches: 0. The CDR3 sequence is 15 residues long. Germline CDR1 reads DFQATT; CDR2 reads SNEGSKA (reference sequence). The CDR3, as DNA: TGCAGTGCTAGAGATAGCGGGGGGAACACCGGGGAGCTGTTTTTT. Translated, it gives CSARDSGGNTGELFF.

CDR3 sequence (DNA): TGTGCCAGCAGCAACAGTGACGGGGGTCCCTATGGCTACACCTTC. Translated: CASSNSDGGPYGYTF. The chain joins TRBV21-1 to TRBJ1-2; the table's D call, TRBD1, was not checked against the DNA. TRBV21-1 counts as a pseudogene. The CDR3 is 15 amino acids.

This clonotype was counted ten times or more. The V call is TRBV6-1, the J call TRBJ2-2; 8 nucleotides agree with TRBD2. Germline V gene sequence: CDR1 MNHNS, CDR2 SASEGT. J gave up 6 bases and V 4 bases, and 4 bases lay outside the gene matches. CDR3 length equals 14 residues. CDR3 coding DNA: TGTGCCAGCAGTGCGGGACTAGGTGCCGGGGAGCTGTTTTTT. It translates to CASSAGLGAGELFF.

This clonotype turned up a few times. V and J are TRBV27 and TRBJ2-7; D is unresolved. This CDR3 spans 15 amino acids. Germline CDR1 is MNHEY and CDR2 is SMNVEV (reference sequence). Trimming removed 6 bases from V and 1 base from J, with 16 bases in between. The CDR3 loop reads CASSRTAIGSYEQYV. Here the CDR3 DNA reads TGTGCCAGCAGCCGAACCGCGATCGGTTCCTACGAGCAGTACGTC.

The chain joins TRBV6-5 to TRBJ2-3, with TRBD2 matching 7 bases. Looked up from germline, CDR1 is MNHEY and CDR2 is SVGAGI. This CDR3 region has 16 residues. The V gene end was trimmed by 0 bases and the J gene end by 3 bases; junction bases not matched to a gene: 6. The CDR3 bases are TGTGCCAGCAGTTACTCGTTGGGGGGGGGGACAGATACGCAGTATTTT. It codes for CASSYSLGGGTDTQYF.

This clonotype was detected ten times or more. The chain joins TRBV12-3 or TRBV12-4 to TRBJ2-2, with a tentative D call TRBD2 (6 bases). The CDR3 consists of 13 residues. V lost 6 bases and J 5 bases, leaving 10 bases between the germline ends. DNA of the CDR3: TGTGCCAGCAGCTTCGCGGGGACCGGGGAGCTGTTTTTT. Encoded protein: CASSFAGTGELFF.

The gene calls are TRBV20-1 and TRBJ2-3; TRBD2 agrees at 10 bases. V gave up 1 base and J gave up 6 bases; unmatched junction bases: 7. The CDR3 has 15 residues. From germline, CDR1 is DFQATT and CDR2 SNEGSKA (reference sequence). The CDR3 DNA sequence: TGCAGTGCTAGAGGAATAGCGGGGGGTTCTGATACGCAGTATTTT. Amino acid sequence: CSARGIAGGSDTQYF.

This chain uses TRBV18 with TRBJ2-3; unclear D gene. The CDR3 is 16 amino acids. CDR1 is KGHSH and CDR2 is LQKENI in the germline V gene. V was cut by 3 bases and J by 0 bases, with 13 bases left in between. CDR3 loop: CASSPRKLDSTDTQYF. DNA of the CDR3: TGTGCCAGCTCACCCCGAAAACTCGACAGCACAGATACGCAGTATTTT.

This clonotype was observed many times. The chain is built from TRBV2 and TRBJ2-2; D perhaps matches TRBD1 (6 bases). Trimming shortened V by 6 bases and J by 5 bases, and 7 bases separated the two germline ends. This CDR3 region has 12 residues. The germline gives CDR1 SNHLY, CDR2 FYNNEI. The CDR3 DNA reads as TGTGCCAGCAGCGGACAGACCGGGGAGCTGTTTTTT. This codes for CASSGQTGELFF. The complete variable domain, with remaining parts taken from reference TRBV2 and TRBJ2-2, reads EPEVTQTPSHQVTQMGQEVILRCVPISNHLYFYWYRQILGQKVEFLVSFYNNEISEKSEIFDDQFSVERPDGSNFTLKIRSTKLEDSAMYFCASSGQTGELFFGEGSRLTVL.

This clonotype was detected many times. This chain uses TRBV2 with TRBJ2-1; 7 bases fit TRBD1. Trimming took 9 bases from V and 9 from J; bases not matched to a gene: 14. Germline CDR1 is SNHLY and CDR2 is FYNNEI. The CDR3 totals 14 residues. For the CDR3, the DNA is TGTGCCAGTCGGACAGGTGCTGGTCTTGGTGAGCAGTTCTTC. Translation gives CASRTGAGLGEQFF.